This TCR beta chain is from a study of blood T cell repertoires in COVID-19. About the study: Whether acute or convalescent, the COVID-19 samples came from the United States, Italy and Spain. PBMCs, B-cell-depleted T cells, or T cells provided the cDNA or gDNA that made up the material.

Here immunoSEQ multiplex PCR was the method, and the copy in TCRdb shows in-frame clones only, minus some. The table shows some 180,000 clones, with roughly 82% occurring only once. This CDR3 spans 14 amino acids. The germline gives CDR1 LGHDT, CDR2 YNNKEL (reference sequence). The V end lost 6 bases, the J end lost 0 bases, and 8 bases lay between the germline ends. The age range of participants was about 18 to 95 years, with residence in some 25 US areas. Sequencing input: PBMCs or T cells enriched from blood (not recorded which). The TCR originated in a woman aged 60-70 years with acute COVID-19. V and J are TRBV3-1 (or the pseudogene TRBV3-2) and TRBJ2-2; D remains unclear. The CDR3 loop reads CASSTQPNTGELFF. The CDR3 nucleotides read TGTGCCAGCAGTACACAACCGAACACCGGGGAGCTGTTTTTT.